This TCR beta chain stems from a study of cytomegalovirus exposure and HLA in healthy donors. Overall study: Samples from HLA-typed donors yielded 65 million to 90 million unique TCRs in an early data release.

Overall study findings and caveats: TCR beta chains numbering some 160 were designated cytomegalovirus-associated. Several of the most significant clusters appeared, in a later analysis, to be linked to common viral pathogens.

The germline gives CDR1 SGDLS, CDR2 YYNGEE. This CDR3 comprises 15 residues. The trim removed 3 bases at V and 7 bases at J, leaving 8 bases unmatched. Concerning this clone itself: What it binds is not known.

PCR used 60 Vbeta primers and 13 Jbeta primers. Profiled with immunoSEQ multiplex PCR; TCRdb holds only in-frame clones, not every one. This sample has some 90,000 clones, with roughly three quarters found just once. The chain joins TRBV9 to TRBJ1-1, with 11 bases matching TRBD1. Sequencing used PBMCs. This receptor was obtained from a man between 40 and 49 years old in good health and CMV-seronegative. CDR3 sequence reads: CASSDGTGGYHEAFF. The DNA for the CDR3 is TGTGCCAGCAGCGACGGGACAGGGGGGTACCATGAAGCTTTCTTT.